This T cell receptor beta chain comes out of a study of a mutant IDH1 vaccine in newly diagnosed glioma. Study details: It was radiotherapy, temozolomide, or both that patients received previously, with most receiving both. Participants attended visit V12, the safety follow-up, at week 35, and then attended visit V13 at week 47.

This clone was picked up a small number of times. Its specificity is not known. The time point denotes: week 35, safety follow-up. Each dose delivered 300 ug of mutant IDH1 20-mer peptide subcutaneously with imiquimod. New astrocytomas of WHO grade 3 or 4 that were IDH1-mutant and ATRX-lost were found in the donors. Per the germline V gene, CDR1 is SGHDT and CDR2 is YYEEEE. The ends were cut back, 2 bases at V and 4 bases at J, with 10 bases in the middle. The CDR3 spans 14 residues. Using immunoSEQ multiplex PCR, the repertoire was profiled, and TCRdb retains in-frame clones only, with some absent. The sample lists around 31,000 clones, approximately 80% occurring once.

The chain has TRBV5-6 and TRBJ1-5; D is unclear. The material was PBMCs, obtained from a glioma patient whose treatment included an IDH1 peptide vaccine. The clonotype originates from a woman in her forties with glioma. The CDR3 nucleotides are TGTGCCAGCAGCTTTGGCCCGGGGAATCAGCCCCAGCATTTT. Amino acids: CASSFGPGNQPQHF.